This T cell receptor (beta chain) originates from a study of HIV-infected patients and healthy controls. V dropped 6 bases and J dropped 7 bases, with 7 bases sitting between them. The CDR3 is made up of 11 amino acids. Germline CDR1 is DFQATT and CDR2 is SNEGSKA (reference sequence). Each CDR3 protein is one row after TCRdb ran MiXCR on the 5' RACE reads. Seen here are some 70,000 distinct CDR3 sequences, 15% to 20% observed once, and the top ten hold 1.1% to 1.5%. V is TRBV20-1 and J is TRBJ2-6; D gene ambiguous. The clonotype was recovered from a human donor in good health. Sequences were obtained from CD4+ T cells from blood. In DNA, the CDR3 is TGCAGTGCCAGCGTCGCCAACGTCCTGACTTTC. Encoded protein: CSASVANVLTF.